Each of the 14 T cell receptor beta chains below was sequenced from the same sample in a study of identical twins. MiXCR was run by TCRdb on the 5' RACE reads, yielding one entry per CDR3 protein. The sample has a few hundred thousand distinct CDR3 sequences, 20% to 25% seen once. These same data were also listed under a study on T cells expressing NK-cell markers.

The sequencing input was CD4+ T cells sorted from blood. All receptors come from a woman aged 18 to 35 in good health.

This clonotype was counted between two and nine times. This sequence joins TRBV5-1 and TRBJ2-1; perhaps TRBD2 as D (5 bases). The CDR3 loop spans 14 amino acids. Germline V CDR1 and CDR2: SGHRS, YFSETQ. V was trimmed by 7 bases and J by 0 bases, leaving 11 bases between them. CDR3 region: CASCWGDSYNEQFF. The CDR3 DNA is TGCGCCAGCTGCTGGGGAGACTCCTACAATGAGCAGTTCTTC.

J is TRBJ2-5 and V is TRBV5-1; 10 bases agree with TRBD2. The trim removed 0 bases at V and 5 bases at J, leaving 16 bases unmatched. Germline loops: CDR1 SGHRS, CDR2 YFSETQ. There are 19 residues in the CDR3. The CDR3 loop reads CASSLAVSSGSKFGETQYF. CDR3 coding DNA: TGCGCCAGCAGCTTGGCCGTGTCTAGCGGGAGTAAATTTGGTGAGACCCAGTACTTC. Filled out from reference TRBV5-1 and TRBJ2-5, the complete variable domain reads KAGVTQTPRYLIKTRGQQVTLSCSPISGHRSVSWYQQTPGQGLQFLFEYFSETQRNKGNFPGRFSGRQFSNSRSEMNVSTLELGDSALYLCASSLAVSSGSKFGETQYFGPGTRLLVL.

The chain uses TRBV7-9 and TRBJ2-3, with 9 bases identical to TRBD1. V was clipped by 2 bases and J by 3 bases; unmatched bases: 9. CDR1 and CDR2 from the germline V gene are SEHNR and FQNEAQ (reference sequence). The CDR3 covers 17 residues. Here the CDR3 reads CASSLPSDRGNTDTQYF. In nucleotides, the CDR3 is TGTGCCAGCAGCTTACCTTCCGACAGGGGGAATACAGATACGCAGTATTTT.

This clonotype was counted a few times. The gene calls are TRBV4-3 and TRBJ2-1, with TRBD2 matching 10 bases. V dropped 3 bases and J dropped 7; count of bases not matched to a gene: 9. The CDR3 length is 16 residues. The germline gives CDR1 LGHNA, CDR2 YSLEER. In DNA form, the CDR3 reads TGCGCCAGCAGCCAGGAAGCGGGAGGGAGGCGTAATGAGCAGTTCTTC. This sequence encodes CASSQEAGGRRNEQFF.

The V gene is TRBV5-6, the J gene TRBJ2-7, with D unclear. The CDR3 extends over 15 amino acids. The V gene lost 0 bases and the J gene lost 0 bases, with 10 bases spanning the gap. Germline V gene lookup returns CDR1 SGHDT and CDR2 YYEEEE. CDR3 sequence: CASSLDSRFSYEQYF. CDR3 nucleotides: TGTGCCAGCAGCTTGGACAGCCGTTTCTCCTACGAGCAGTACTTC.

This clonotype was detected only a few times. The chain links TRBV9 to TRBJ2-1, with D perhaps TRBD2 (6 bases). The CDR3 consists of 14 residues. Germline CDR1 reads SGDLS; CDR2 reads YYNGEE. V lost 7 bases, J lost 3 bases, and 14 bases lay in between. CDR3 coding DNA: TGTGCCAGCGGCCGGGACTGGGGCTACAATGAGCAGTTCTTC. Encoded protein: CASGRDWGYNEQFF.

V usage is TRBV30 and J usage is TRBJ2-2, with 15 nucleotides matching TRBD2. V shed 1 base and J 3 bases; nucleotides not matched to a gene: 6. Looked up from germline, CDR1 is GTSNPN and CDR2 is SVGIG (reference sequence). The CDR3 length is 18 residues. In DNA form, the CDR3 reads TGTGCCTGGAGTGGGACTAGCGGGAGGGCCTCGTACACCGGGGAGCTGTTTTTT. It yields the protein CAWSGTSGRASYTGELFF.

The chain employs TRBV3-1 and TRBJ1-1; 10 positions agree with TRBD1. The germline V gene has CDR1 LGHDT and CDR2 YNNKEL (reference sequence). The CDR3 runs to 13 residues. J lost 4 bases, V lost 8 bases, and 4 bases had no gene match. The CDR3 DNA is TGTGCCAGCGAGGGGACAGGGGTCACTGAAGCTTTCTTT. This sequence encodes CASEGTGVTEAFF.

The genes are TRBV7-6 and TRBJ2-1; the D gene could be TRBD1 or TRBD2 (6 bases each). Germline CDR1 reads SGHVS; CDR2 reads FNYEAQ. V dropped 8 bases and J dropped 7 bases, with 24 bases sitting between them. The CDR3 consists of 16 residues. The CDR3 loop is CASQVSGGGLGNEQFF. CDR3 nucleotide sequence: TGTGCCAGCCAAGTTAGCGGAGGGGGTTTGGGTAATGAGCAGTTCTTC.

Note on this clonotype: Relative to the germline gene, one junction end is altered; a read error may explain this. The chain has TRBV12-3 or TRBV12-4 and TRBJ2-1; maybe TRBD2 (6 bases). The CDR3 spans 14 residues. The CDR3 bases are TGTGCCAGCATTTTAGCGGAAGGGGCTAATGAGCAGTTCTTC. Its protein is CASILAEGANEQFF.

This clonotype has just a few counts. The chain couples TRBV5-4 to TRBJ1-4, with 8 positions matching TRBD1. The CDR3 sequence is 16 residues long. V shed 1 base, J shed 8 bases, and the junction held 10 bases outside the gene matches. CDR1 is SGHNT and CDR2 is YYREEE in the germline V gene (reference sequence). The CDR3: CASSLQTGGRREKLFF. The CDR3 DNA follows: TGTGCCAGCAGCTTGCAAACAGGGGGAAGAAGGGAAAAACTGTTTTTT.

This clonotype was picked up a small number of times. This chain links TRBV5-1 with TRBJ2-7; 15 bases are shared with TRBD2. V dropped 3 bases and J dropped 4; count of bases not matched to a gene: 5. Germline V gives CDR1 SGHRS, CDR2 YFSETQ. The CDR3 spans 16 residues. CDR3 coding DNA: TGCGCCAGCAGCTCGGGACTAGCGGGAGGACCATACGAGCAGTACTTC. Translating it yields CASSSGLAGGPYEQYF.

V usage is TRBV5-1 and J usage is TRBJ2-2; 9 bases fit TRBD2. CDR1 is SGHRS, CDR2 YFSETQ, per germline. This CDR3 spans 16 amino acids. V shed 1 base, J shed 4 bases, and the junction held 5 bases outside the gene matches. The CDR3 DNA reads as TGCGCCAGCAGCTTGCCGCTAGCGGGGATCACCGGGGAGCTGTTTTTT. It specifies CASSLPLAGITGELFF. Based on the CDR3 plus reference TRBV5-1 and TRBJ2-2, the full variable domain is KAGVTQTPRYLIKTRGQQVTLSCSPISGHRSVSWYQQTPGQGLQFLFEYFSETQRNKGNFPGRFSGRQFSNSRSEMNVSTLELGDSALYLCASSLPLAGITGELFFGEGSRLTVL.

V is TRBV20-1 and J is TRBJ1-4; a weak D match, TRBD1 (5 bases). Trimming pared 3 bases from V and 5 bases from J, leaving 10 bases between. The CDR3 has 13 amino acids. Germline V CDR1 and CDR2: DFQATT, SNEGSKA (reference sequence). The CDR3 nucleotides are TGCAGTGCTAGTCCGGGGCTGAATGAAAAACTGTTTTTT. This codes for CSASPGLNEKLFF.